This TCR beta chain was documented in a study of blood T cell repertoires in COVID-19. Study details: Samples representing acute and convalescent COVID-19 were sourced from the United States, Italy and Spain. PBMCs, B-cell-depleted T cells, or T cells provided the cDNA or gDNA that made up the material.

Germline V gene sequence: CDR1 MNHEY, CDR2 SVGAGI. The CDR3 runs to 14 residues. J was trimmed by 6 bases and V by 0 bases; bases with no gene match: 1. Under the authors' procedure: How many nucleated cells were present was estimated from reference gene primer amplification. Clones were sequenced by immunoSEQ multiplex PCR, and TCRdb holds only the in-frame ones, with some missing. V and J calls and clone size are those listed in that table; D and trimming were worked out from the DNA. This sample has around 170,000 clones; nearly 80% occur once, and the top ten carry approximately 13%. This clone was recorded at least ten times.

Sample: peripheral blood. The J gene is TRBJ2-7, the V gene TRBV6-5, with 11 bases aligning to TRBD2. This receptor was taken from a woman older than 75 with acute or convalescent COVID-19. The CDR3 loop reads CASSYSSGRGEQYF. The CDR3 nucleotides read TGTGCCAGCAGTTACTCTAGCGGGAGGGGCGAGCAGTACTTC.